The 31 T cell receptor beta chains given below trace back to one sample, sequenced in a study of human T cells and chemical hapten exposure. Time point meaning: pre-sensitization, week 0. Described treatment: therapeutic diphenylcyclopropenone sensitization with weekly scalp DPC. RNA extraction used unfractionated whole blood as the source of total RNA. TCRdb re-analysed the RACE reads in MiXCR, keeping a single row per CDR3 protein. The data contain 34,000 or so distinct CDR3 sequences, 10% to 13% of them singletons. The sample in question was whole blood, obtained in connection with sensitization to the hapten diphenylcyclopropenone (DPC). The receptor set was obtained from a man aged 50-59 years with alopecia areata. Some clones in this sample may be carry-over from other donors' samples.

V gene TRBV28 combines with J gene TRBJ2-3, with 14 bases lining up with TRBD2. V was clipped by 6 bases and J by 8 bases; unmatched bases: 7. The CDR3 has 15 residues. CDR1 and CDR2 (germline): MDHEN, SYDVKM. DNA for the CDR3: TGTGCCAGCAGCCCCGGACTAGCGGGAGGTGGTACGCAGTATTTT. It specifies CASSPGLAGGGTQYF.

This clonotype showed up many times. J is TRBJ2-7 and V is TRBV9; either TRBD1 or TRBD2 may supply D (5 bases each). The CDR3 consists of 14 residues. The germline CDR1 and CDR2 sequences are SGDLS and YYNGEE. The V end was cut by 0 bases, the J end by 12 bases, with 19 bases between. The CDR3 nucleotides are TGTGCCAGCAGCGTAGAGAGTACAGGCCCGGGGAGGTACTTC. Protein sequence: CASSVESTGPGRYF.

This chain uses TRBV10-3 with TRBJ1-1, with D unclear. This CDR3 is built from 12 residues. V was pared by 8 bases and J by 0 bases, with 7 bases between. CDR1 and CDR2 from the germline V gene are ENHRY and SYGVKD. The CDR3 loop is CAIGDLNTEAFF. CDR3 DNA: TGTGCCATCGGCGACCTGAACACTGAAGCTTTCTTT.

This rearrangement joins TRBV6-5 to TRBJ2-1; TRBD2 matches 7 bases. Germline CDR1 reads MNHEY; CDR2 reads SVGAGI. There are 14 residues in the CDR3. The CDR3 region has the DNA TGTGCTTCATTGGCGGCTAGCGGTTACAATGAGCAGTTCTTC. Translation: CASLAASGYNEQFF.

This clonotype was seen many times. V gene TRBV6-5 combines with J gene TRBJ2-1; 9 bases are a match to TRBD2. Germline V lookup: CDR1 MNHEY, CDR2 SVGAGI. V was clipped by 8 bases and J by 11 bases; unmatched bases: 13. This CDR3 is built from 14 residues. CDR3 protein: CASQTSGVTMKQFF. In DNA, the CDR3 is TGTGCCAGCCAGACTAGCGGAGTTACAATGAAGCAGTTCTTC.

This clonotype came up many times. The chain combines TRBV7-6 with TRBJ1-1; 9 nucleotides line up with TRBD1. Germline CDR1 is SGHVS and CDR2 is FNYEAQ. The CDR3 contains 15 residues. After removal of 5 bases from V and 2 bases from J, the junction contained 6 bases not matched to a gene. CDR3 sequence reads: CASSGQTGGNTEAFF. The CDR3 nucleotides read TGTGCCAGCAGCGGTCAAACAGGGGGCAACACTGAAGCTTTCTTT.

This clonotype was detected ten times or more. The chain is built from TRBV29-1 and TRBJ2-1, with 9 bases identical to TRBD1. The CDR3 totals 14 residues. The V segment lost 1 base and the J segment 9 bases; nucleotides outside the gene matches: 7. The germline gives CDR1 SQVTM, CDR2 ANQGSEA. CDR3 sequence: CSVEAQGALSEQFF. CDR3 DNA: TGCAGCGTTGAAGCACAGGGGGCTCTTAGTGAGCAGTTCTTC.

This clonotype came up many times. The rearrangement joins TRBV29-1 to TRBJ2-1, with 9 bases identical to TRBD2. CDR1 is SQVTM and CDR2 is ANQGSEA in the germline V gene. This CDR3 spans 17 amino acids. J lost 4 bases, V lost 0 bases, and 10 bases had no gene match. For the CDR3, the DNA is TGCAGCGTTGAAGATCGGTATAGCGGGAGTGGGTACAATGAGCAGTTCTTC. Residues: CSVEDRYSGSGYNEQFF.

This clonotype was seen many times. In DNA form, the CDR3 reads TGTGCCAGCAGCCCAAACGTCAAGGGGTTCTATGCCAATCAGCCCCAGCATTTT. Its translation: CASSPNVKGFYANQPQHF. V and J are TRBV7-2 and TRBJ1-5; possible D gene TRBD1, 5 bases. Germline V lookup: CDR1 SGHTA, CDR2 FQGNSA. Between the trimmed V and J ends, which lost 5 bases and 3 bases, there was a span of 23 bases. The CDR3 has 18 residues.

The V gene is TRBV27, the J gene TRBJ2-1; 8 nucleotides agree with TRBD2. There are 15 residues in the CDR3. In germline, CDR1 is MNHEY, CDR2 SMNVEV (reference sequence). J lost 1 base, V lost 2 bases, and 1 base had no gene match. In nucleotides, the CDR3 is TGTGCCAGCAGTTTAACTAGCGGTTCCTACAATGAGCAGTTCTTC. It encodes CASSLTSGSYNEQFF.

This clonotype was recorded a few times. The J gene is TRBJ2-3, the V gene TRBV7-2; perhaps TRBD2 as D (6 bases). This CDR3 has 16 amino acids. From germline, CDR1 is SGHTA and CDR2 FQGNSA. Trimming pared 1 base from V and 3 bases from J, leaving 14 bases between. The CDR3 DNA reads as TGTGCCAGCAGCTTAGGGGCACGAGGAGGGACAGATACGCAGTATTTT. Amino acids: CASSLGARGGTDTQYF.

This clonotype was observed at least ten times. The chain joins TRBV29-1 to TRBJ1-2; 7 bases align to TRBD1. Germline lookup yields CDR1 SQVTM and CDR2 ANQGSEA. V was clipped by 6 bases and J by 6 bases; unmatched bases: 4. The CDR3 totals 11 residues. The DNA for the CDR3 is TGCAGCGTGGTACAGGGGCATGGCTACACCTTC. Translation: CSVVQGHGYTF.

This clonotype was counted between two and nine times. This chain uses TRBV7-2 with TRBJ2-1; possible D gene TRBD2, 6 bases. With 0 bases removed from V and 0 bases from J, the gap between germline ends came to 9 bases. The CDR3 length is 16 residues. Germline V CDR1 and CDR2: SGHTA, FQGNSA. CDR3 loop: CASSLATGSSYNEQFF. The CDR3, as DNA: TGTGCCAGCAGCTTAGCGACCGGGAGCTCCTACAATGAGCAGTTCTTC.

This clonotype was seen many times. The CDR3 nucleotides read TGTGCCAGCAGCCAAGATTCTTGGAGACTAGCGGGAAACAATGAGCAGTTCTTC. Protein sequence: CASSQDSWRLAGNNEQFF. The gene calls are TRBV3-2 and TRBJ2-1; the table assigns TRBD2, which was not confirmed against the DNA. TRBV3-2 is termed a pseudogene. CDR3 length: 18 residues.

This clonotype has a handful of counts. J is TRBJ1-2 and V is TRBV14; 12 nucleotides line up with TRBD1. CDR1 SGHDN and CDR2 FVKESK come from the germline V gene. The junction had 5 bases not matched to a gene; V was cut back by 5 bases and J by 7 bases. The CDR3 totals 14 residues. The CDR3 coding sequence is TGTGCCAGCAGCGCCGGGACAGGGGGCTTTGGCTACACCTTC. Protein product: CASSAGTGGFGYTF.

This clonotype was detected ten times or more. This chain connects TRBV29-1 to TRBJ2-3; D is possibly TRBD2 (6 bases). The V gene's germline CDR1 is SQVTM and CDR2 ANQGSEA. Trimming took 4 bases from V and 1 from J, leaving 9 bases between them. The CDR3 loop spans 13 amino acids. In nucleotides, the CDR3 is TGCAGCGTTGGCGGGGTGGGCACAGATACGCAGTATTTT. Its translation: CSVGGVGTDTQYF.

This clonotype has a handful of counts. V and J are TRBV14 and TRBJ2-1; TRBD2 might be the D (5 bases). The CDR3 extends over 14 amino acids. Germline lookup yields CDR1 SGHDN and CDR2 FVKESK. V was shortened by 3 bases and J by 3 bases, with 9 bases between the two germline ends. In DNA, the CDR3 is TGTGCCAGCAGCCAGGGAGAATTCTACAATGAGCAGTTCTTC. It yields the protein CASSQGEFYNEQFF.

This chain joins TRBV12-3 or TRBV12-4 and TRBJ2-3, with 12 bases identical to TRBD1. The trim removed 3 bases at V and 4 bases at J, leaving 5 bases unmatched. The CDR3 sequence is 16 residues long. The CDR3 coding sequence is TGTGCCAGCAGTTTCTTAGGGACAGGGGGCGCAGATACGCAGTATTTT. Amino acid sequence: CASSFLGTGGADTQYF.

This clonotype was seen a few times. The rearrangement joins TRBV10-3 to TRBJ2-1, with 8 positions matching TRBD1. This CDR3 has 17 amino acids. Germline CDR1 and CDR2: ENHRY and SYGVKD. The V segment lost 3 bases and the J segment 0 bases; nucleotides outside the gene matches: 7. As DNA, the CDR3 is TGTGCCATCAGTGATCTTCAGGGGGCTAGCTCCTACAATGAGCAGTTCTTC. It encodes CAISDLQGASSYNEQFF.

The chain joins TRBV5-1 to TRBJ1-4; D gene ambiguous. Germline CDR1 is SGHRS and CDR2 is YFSETQ. The V and J ends lost 0 bases and 0 bases respectively, with 3 bases between them. The length of the CDR3 is 14 residues. CDR3 sequence (DNA): TGCGCCAGCAGCTTGGCGGCAACTAATGAAAAACTGTTTTTT. It yields the protein CASSLAATNEKLFF.

This clonotype came up many times. The V and J genes are TRBV21-1 and TRBJ2-4; the DNA was not compared with TRBD2, the D call given in the table. TRBV21-1 has pseudogene status. The CDR3 runs to 19 residues. Written as DNA, the CDR3 is TGTGCCAGCAGCAAATGGAAAGGGCTAGCGGGAGAGGCCAAAAACATTCAGTACTTC. Translated: CASSKWKGLAGEAKNIQYF.

The chain employs TRBV6-2 or TRBV6-3 and TRBJ2-2; 7 nucleotides line up with TRBD1. Trimming took 5 bases from V and 2 from J; bases not matched to a gene: 11. The V gene's germline CDR1 is MNHEY and CDR2 SVGEGT. The CDR3 consists of 17 residues. The chain's CDR3 is CASSPPVRTGNTGELFF. DNA for the CDR3: TGTGCCAGCAGTCCCCCGGTCCGGACAGGTAACACCGGGGAGCTGTTTTTT.

The rearrangement joins TRBV28 to TRBJ2-7, with TRBD1 matching 9 bases. V was clipped by 5 bases and J by 6 bases; unmatched bases: 11. CDR3 length: 15 residues. Germline V CDR1 and CDR2: MDHEN, SYDVKM. CDR3 DNA: TGTGCCAGCAGTCCCACCGGGACAGGGACTGGCGAGCAGTACTTC. Residues: CASSPTGTGTGEQYF.

The V and J genes are TRBV11-1 and TRBJ2-7; a weak D match, TRBD1 (5 bases). V lost 0 bases and J lost 3, with 12 bases in between. This CDR3 is 15 amino acids long. Germline V gene data show CDR1 as SGHAT and CDR2 as FQDESV (reference sequence). The CDR3 protein is CASSLAGHNLYEQYF. The DNA for the CDR3 is TGTGCCAGCAGCTTAGCCGGACATAACCTCTACGAGCAGTACTTC.

The chain employs TRBV3-1 and TRBJ2-3; D perhaps matches TRBD2 (6 bases). The CDR3 runs to 13 residues. Germline V gene sequence: CDR1 LGHDT, CDR2 YNNKEL (reference sequence). The V end lost 3 bases, the J end lost 4 bases, and 8 bases lay between the germline ends. This chain's CDR3 is CASSHGSADTQYF. CDR3 coding DNA: TGTGCCAGCAGCCACGGGAGCGCAGATACGCAGTATTTT.

In its sample, this clonotype was seen a few times. The DNA for the CDR3 is TGTGCCAGCAGTCACGGGAGCGCCGAATACAATGAGCAGTTCTTC. Translated, it gives CASSHGSAEYNEQFF. The gene calls are TRBV6-2 or TRBV6-3 and TRBJ2-1; the D gene is possibly TRBD2 (6 bases). The CDR3 has 15 amino acids. CDR1 is MNHEY and CDR2 is SVGEGT in the germline V gene. V was trimmed by 5 bases and J by 4 bases, leaving 15 bases between them.

This clonotype was detected many times. V is TRBV3-1 and J is TRBJ2-7, with unresolved D. The CDR3 totals 13 residues. Trimming removed 1 base at V and 6 bases at J, with 10 bases between. Germline V gene sequence: CDR1 LGHDT, CDR2 YNNKEL (reference sequence). Written as DNA, the CDR3 is TGTGCCAGCAGCCAAGCGGATGTCTCCGAGCAGTACTTC. Translation: CASSQADVSEQYF.

This clonotype was seen a few times. The rearrangement links TRBV20-1 to TRBJ2-1, with 7 bases matching TRBD2. The CDR3 runs to 15 residues. Trimming removed 3 bases from V and 0 bases from J; junction bases left unmatched: 5. Germline V gene data show CDR1 as DFQATT and CDR2 as SNEGSKA (reference sequence). CDR3 protein: CSARGGTTSYNEQFF. The CDR3 region has the DNA TGCAGTGCTAGGGGGGGGACTACCTCCTACAATGAGCAGTTCTTC.

The chain combines TRBV7-2 with TRBJ2-7; D may be TRBD2 (6 bases). CDR1 is SGHTA and CDR2 is FQGNSA in the germline V gene. The CDR3 loop spans 15 amino acids. The V end was cut by 1 base, the J end by 0 bases, with 10 bases between. CDR3 region: CASSLEAGPSYEQYF. Written as DNA, the CDR3 is TGTGCCAGCAGCTTAGAGGCGGGGCCCTCCTACGAGCAGTACTTC.

This clonotype was recorded at least ten times. The CDR3 nucleotides are TGTGCCAGCAGCTTAGAAAACGGACAGGGGATCCAGTTCTTC. It encodes CASSLENGQGIQFF. The gene calls are TRBV11-2 and TRBJ2-1, with 9 bases lining up with TRBD1. The CDR3 contains 14 residues. J lost 13 bases, V lost 0 bases, and 7 bases had no gene match. In germline, CDR1 is SGHAT, CDR2 FQNNGV.

This clonotype was seen many times. The rearrangement joins TRBV29-1 to TRBJ2-4; possibly TRBD2 for D (5 bases). The V end lost 5 bases, the J end lost 6 bases, and 14 bases lay between the germline ends. CDR3 length: 13 amino acids. Germline CDR1 is SQVTM and CDR2 is ANQGSEA. The CDR3 spells CSVFANGGNIQYF. CDR3 in DNA: TGCAGCGTTTTTGCCAACGGAGGAAACATTCAGTACTTC.